The 32 T cell receptor beta chains reported below all come from one sample, sequenced in a study of cytomegalovirus exposure and HLA in healthy donors. Generated by immunoSEQ multiplex PCR, the TCRdb table keeps only in-frame clones and is missing some. Among some 41,000 clones listed, more than 85% were seen once. The material sequenced was PBMCs. All receptors come from a woman aged 18-35 years in good health and CMV-seronegative.

The genes are TRBV28 and TRBJ1-4; D is unresolved. Trimming stripped 5 bases from V and 4 bases from J, with 20 bases between. Germline values: CDR1 MDHEN, CDR2 SYDVKM. The CDR3 extends over 17 amino acids. The CDR3 DNA follows: TGTGCCAGCAGTGCCCCCCGCCAATCGACGGGTAATGAAAAACTGTTTTTT. It yields the protein CASSAPRQSTGNEKLFF. Variable domain in full (rest from reference TRBV28 and TRBJ1-4): DVKVTQSSRYLVKRTGEKVFLECVQDMDHENMFWYRQDPGLGLRLIYFSYDVKMKEKGDIPEGYSVSREKKERFSLILESASTNQTSMYLCASSAPRQSTGNEKLFFGSGTQLSVL.

V and J are TRBV28 and TRBJ1-2; 7 nucleotides match TRBD1. With 6 bases clipped from V and 6 bases from J, the junction kept 10 bases outside the gene matches. This CDR3 region has 14 residues. Germline V gives CDR1 MDHEN, CDR2 SYDVKM. The CDR3 DNA reads TGTGCCAGCAGCTTAATACAGGGGCTAAATGGCTACACCTTC. Protein sequence: CASSLIQGLNGYTF.

The rearrangement links TRBV2 to TRBJ1-1; a possible D gene is TRBD1 (5 bases). Trimming cost V 4 bases and J 9 bases, with 9 bases left between them. Germline V CDR1 and CDR2: SNHLY, FYNNEI. The CDR3 runs to 11 residues. The CDR3 is CASSARVKAFF. CDR3 nucleotide sequence: TGTGCCAGCAGTGCCAGGGTGAAAGCTTTCTTT.

Here the CDR3 DNA reads TGTGCCAGTAGTATAGCGACATTCTCCACAGATACGCAGTATTTT. Its protein is CASSIATFSTDTQYF. This chain links TRBV19 with TRBJ2-3; D remains ambiguous. CDR1 is LNHDA, CDR2 SQIVND, per germline (reference sequence). V was pared by 1 base and J by 2 bases, with 10 bases between. The CDR3 has 15 amino acids.

The chain is built from TRBV6-4 and TRBJ2-3; perhaps TRBD2 as D (7 bases). V lost 0 bases, J lost 0 bases, and 13 bases lay in between. The germline gives CDR1 MRHNA, CDR2 SNTAGT. This CDR3 comprises 17 residues. CDR3 nucleotides: TGTGCCAGCAGTGACTCGGGGGCCGGGGGGAGCACAGATACGCAGTATTTT. It translates to CASSDSGAGGSTDTQYF.

This clone was detected only once. The genes are TRBV5-5 and TRBJ1-4; D gene uncertain. Between the trimmed V and J ends, which lost 6 bases and 3 bases, there was a span of 15 bases. The CDR3 is 15 amino acids. Germline V gives CDR1 SGHKS, CDR2 YYEKEE (reference sequence). CDR3 nucleotide sequence: TGTGCCAGCACCGTAGCGAGTACCCCTAATGAAAAACTGTTTTTT. Its translation is CASTVASTPNEKLFF.

The gene calls are TRBV4-2 and TRBJ2-1; D might be TRBD1 (6 bases). Germline values: CDR1 LGHNA, CDR2 YNFKEQ. Trimming took 0 bases from V and 4 from J, leaving 13 bases between them. The CDR3 sequence is 16 residues long. The CDR3 protein is CASSQEGQGSYNEQFF. The CDR3, as DNA: TGTGCCAGCAGCCAAGAAGGGCAGGGGTCTTACAATGAGCAGTTCTTC.

This clone showed up just a few times. V is TRBV28 and J is TRBJ1-5; tentative D call: TRBD1 (5 bases). This CDR3 spans 17 amino acids. V was shortened by 4 bases and J by 7 bases, with 23 bases between the two germline ends. Germline V CDR1 and CDR2: MDHEN, SYDVKM. This chain's CDR3 is CASSSLTGGNRGQPQHF. CDR3 sequence (DNA): TGTGCCAGCAGTTCGCTCACGGGGGGGAACAGAGGGCAGCCCCAGCATTTT.

The rearrangement uses TRBV20-1 and TRBJ2-7; D call uncertain. V gave up 5 bases and J gave up 4 bases, with 9 bases separating them. Germline V gives CDR1 DFQATT, CDR2 SNEGSKA (reference sequence). This CDR3 region has 11 residues. CDR3 DNA sequence: TGCAGTGCTCCCGTCTTGTACGAGCAGTACTTC. This gives the protein CSAPVLYEQYF.

The genes are TRBV7-9 and TRBJ2-3; unclear D gene. The germline gives CDR1 SEHNR, CDR2 FQNEAQ (reference sequence). The length of the CDR3 is 13 residues. Trimming pared 5 bases from V and 6 bases from J, leaving 12 bases between. The chain's CDR3 is CASSPTLVDTQYF. CDR3 in DNA: TGTGCCAGCAGCCCTACCCTGGTGGATACGCAGTATTTT.

In its sample, this clone was seen once. The chain links TRBV6-5 to TRBJ1-2; tentatively, D is TRBD1 (6 bases). Per the germline V gene, CDR1 is MNHEY and CDR2 is SVGAGI. This CDR3 is built from 15 residues. Trimming shortened V by 2 bases and J by 4 bases, and 14 bases separated the two germline ends. The CDR3 sequence: CASSYKGGHGYGYTF. CDR3 in DNA: TGTGCCAGCAGTTACAAGGGGGGGCACGGCTATGGCTACACCTTC.

The chain recombines TRBV9 with TRBJ2-1, with 7 positions matching TRBD1. CDR1 is SGDLS, CDR2 YYNGEE, per germline. The CDR3 sequence is 14 residues long. V was clipped by 3 bases and J by 1 base; unmatched bases: 1. The CDR3 nucleotides read TGTGCCAGCAGCGCGGGACAGTCCTACAATGAGCAGTTCTTC. Amino acid sequence: CASSAGQSYNEQFF. Variable domain in full (rest from reference TRBV9 and TRBJ2-1): DSGVTQTPKHLITATGQRVTLRCSPRSGDLSVYWYQQSLDQGLQFLIQYYNGEERAKGNILERFSAQQFPDLHSELNLSSLELGDSALYFCASSAGQSYNEQFFGPGTRLTVL.

V and J are TRBV6-5 and TRBJ2-1; D ambiguous. Germline assignment: CDR1 MNHEY and CDR2 SVGAGI. V dropped 5 bases and J dropped 10 bases, with 12 bases sitting between them. The CDR3 is 12 amino acids. CDR3 loop: CASSNDWQEQFF. For the CDR3, the DNA is TGTGCCAGCAGTAACGACTGGCAAGAGCAGTTCTTC.

CDR3 bases: TGTGCCAGCAGCTTACAGGGCTGGGAGACCCAGTACTTC. The encoded protein is CASSLQGWETQYF. The chain links TRBV5-6 to TRBJ2-5; D possibly corresponds to TRBD1 (6 bases). The CDR3 length is 13 residues. Trimming stripped 2 bases from V and 5 bases from J, with 10 bases between. Germline assignment: CDR1 SGHDT and CDR2 YYEEEE.

This chain links TRBV18 with TRBJ1-5; 8 bases map to TRBD1. CDR1 is KGHSH, CDR2 LQKENI, per germline. The CDR3 spans 13 residues. V gave up 3 bases and J gave up 11 bases; unmatched junction bases: 6. Here the CDR3 DNA reads TGTGCCAGCTCACCCGTTCAGGGGGCGGCCCAGCATTTT. It specifies CASSPVQGAAQHF.

The chain combines TRBV30 with TRBJ2-7; 10 bases align to TRBD2. CDR1 is GTSNPN, CDR2 SVGIG, per germline (reference sequence). The V and J ends lost 3 bases and 4 bases, in that order; junction bases with no gene match: 3. CDR3 size: 13 residues. The CDR3 loop reads CAWRGLAAYEQYF. The CDR3, as DNA: TGTGCCTGGAGAGGACTAGCGGCATACGAGCAGTACTTC.

The chain combines TRBV5-1 with TRBJ1-2; D not certain. The germline V and J ends were trimmed by 0 bases and 4 bases, with 13 bases remaining between them. This CDR3 has 15 residues. CDR1 SGHRS and CDR2 YFSETQ come from the germline V gene. The chain's CDR3 is CASSLGLERAYGYTF. The CDR3 DNA is TGCGCCAGCAGCTTGGGACTGGAGAGGGCCTATGGCTACACCTTC.

As DNA, the CDR3 is TGCGCCAGCAGCCAAGATAGGAGCGGGGAAAAACTGTTTTTT. It specifies CASSQDRSGEKLFF. The chain joins TRBV4-1 to TRBJ1-4; D not certain. The CDR3 contains 14 residues. In germline, CDR1 is MGHRA, CDR2 YSYEKL. V lost 0 bases, J lost 8 bases, and 10 bases lay in between.

This clone has only one observation. The V call is TRBV19, the J call TRBJ1-2, with TRBD1 matching over 8 bases. CDR1 is LNHDA, CDR2 SQIVND, per germline (reference sequence). This CDR3 is built from 14 residues. V lost 2 bases and J lost 6; bases outside the gene matches: 5. The CDR3 protein is CASSITTGGNGYTF. DNA for the CDR3: TGTGCCAGTAGTATAACAACAGGGGGGAATGGCTACACCTTC.

This chain joins TRBV9 and TRBJ2-7; TRBD2 matches 13 bases. J lost 6 bases, V lost 2 bases, and 5 bases had no gene match. The length of the CDR3 is 15 residues. CDR1 is SGDLS, CDR2 YYNGEE, per germline. CDR3 sequence reads: CASSVTSGGGSEQYF. The DNA of the CDR3 is TGTGCCAGCAGCGTTACTAGCGGGGGGGGCTCCGAGCAGTACTTC.

This clone was found once. The chain has TRBV28 and TRBJ1-5; D is ambiguous. Germline loops: CDR1 MDHEN, CDR2 SYDVKM. V lost 2 bases and J 5 bases, leaving 10 bases between the germline ends. The CDR3 loop spans 14 amino acids. CDR3 DNA sequence: TGTGCCAGCAGTTTAGGGCCCATTGATCAGCCCCAGCATTTT. This sequence encodes CASSLGPIDQPQHF.

The rearrangement links TRBV28 to TRBJ1-2, with 9 bases aligning to TRBD1. After removal of 6 bases from V and 7 bases from J, the junction contained 6 bases not matched to a gene. The CDR3 runs to 13 residues. Germline loops: CDR1 MDHEN, CDR2 SYDVKM. This chain's CDR3 is CASSKQGAFGYTF. For the CDR3, the DNA is TGTGCCAGCAGCAAACAGGGGGCGTTTGGCTACACCTTC.

This clone occurred once. The chain joins TRBV5-5 to TRBJ1-1; D uncertain. The V gene lost 0 bases and the J gene lost 0 bases, with 6 bases spanning the gap. This CDR3 is built from 14 residues. The germline CDR1 and CDR2 sequences are SGHKS and YYEKEE (reference sequence). CDR3 protein: CASSLVSLNTEAFF. The CDR3 bases are TGTGCCAGCAGCTTGGTCTCCCTGAACACTGAAGCTTTCTTT.

J is TRBJ1-2 and V is TRBV13; perhaps TRBD1 as D (5 bases). CDR3 length equals 15 residues. The germline V gene has CDR1 PRHDT and CDR2 FYEKMQ (reference sequence). V was pared by 5 bases and J by 4 bases, with 17 bases between. The CDR3 sequence: CASSPPEQGPYGYTF. The CDR3 DNA is TGTGCCAGCAGCCCCCCCGAGCAGGGTCCCTATGGCTACACCTTC.

The chain recombines TRBV2 with TRBJ1-5, with D tentatively TRBD1 (6 bases). Trimming took 5 bases from V and 5 from J, leaving 10 bases between them. CDR1 is SNHLY, CDR2 FYNNEI, per germline. The CDR3 extends over 13 amino acids. This CDR3 is CASSYRADQPQHF. The CDR3, as DNA: TGTGCCAGCAGTTACAGGGCTGATCAGCCCCAGCATTTT. Using reference TRBV2 and TRBJ1-5 for the parts outside the CDR3, the full variable domain is EPEVTQTPSHQVTQMGQEVILRCVPISNHLYFYWYRQILGQKVEFLVSFYNNEISEKSEIFDDQFSVERPDGSNFTLKIRSTKLEDSAMYFCASSYRADQPQHFGDGTRLSIL.

The chain has TRBV28 and TRBJ1-3; the D gene is possibly TRBD1 (5 bases). The germline V gene has CDR1 MDHEN and CDR2 SYDVKM. V was pared by 5 bases and J by 0 bases, with 11 bases between. CDR3 length: 15 residues. In DNA form, the CDR3 reads TGTGCCAGCAGTGGGACTCCTTACTCTGGAAACACCATATATTTT. Protein product: CASSGTPYSGNTIYF.

V usage is TRBV7-8 and J usage is TRBJ1-2; maybe TRBD1 (6 bases). The CDR3 consists of 15 residues. From germline, CDR1 is SGHVS and CDR2 FQNEAQ. With 7 bases removed from V and 8 bases from J, the gap between germline ends came to 23 bases. The CDR3 is CASTSKGGTAVGYTF. Here the CDR3 DNA reads TGTGCCAGCACCTCGAAGGGGGGGACCGCCGTAGGCTACACCTTC.

The chain has TRBV4-1 and TRBJ2-7; 9 bases agree with TRBD1. Germline V gene sequence: CDR1 MGHRA, CDR2 YSYEKL. V trimming: 1 base; J trimming: 5 bases; junction bases outside the gene matches: 9. There are 16 residues in the CDR3. This CDR3 reads CASSQGGGTGKNEQYF. The CDR3 coding sequence is TGCGCCAGCAGCCAAGGCGGCGGGACAGGGAAAAACGAGCAGTACTTC.

The chain joins TRBV28 to TRBJ1-2; 8 bases line up with TRBD1. Germline V gene sequence: CDR1 MDHEN, CDR2 SYDVKM. With 8 bases clipped from V and 8 bases from J, the junction kept 10 bases outside the gene matches. The CDR3 covers 13 residues. The CDR3 DNA reads TGTGCCAGCTCCCCGTTCAGGGGGCACGGCTACACCTTC. Encoded protein: CASSPFRGHGYTF.

The V and J genes are TRBV28 and TRBJ1-1; 9 positions agree with TRBD1. V was pared by 6 bases and J by 4 bases, with 3 bases of the junction left unmatched. The germline gives CDR1 MDHEN, CDR2 SYDVKM. The CDR3 sequence is 13 residues long. CDR3: CASRRQGVTEAFF. The CDR3 bases are TGTGCCAGCAGGCGACAGGGGGTCACTGAAGCTTTCTTT.

V usage is TRBV7-3 and J usage is TRBJ2-5; 10 nucleotides align to TRBD2. This CDR3 has 18 amino acids. Trimming took 4 bases from V and 2 from J; bases not matched to a gene: 13. Germline CDR1 reads SGHTA; CDR2 reads FQGTGA. This chain's CDR3 is CASSSHPFASGRQETQYF. DNA for the CDR3: TGTGCCAGCAGCTCCCATCCGTTTGCTAGCGGGAGACAAGAGACCCAGTACTTC. Full variable domain (outside the CDR3, taken from reference TRBV7-3 and TRBJ2-5): GAGVSQTPSNKVTEKGKYVELRCDPISGHTALYWYRQSLGQGPEFLIYFQGTGAADDSGLPNDRFFAVRPEGSVSTLKIQRTERGDSAVYLCASSSHPFASGRQETQYFGPGTRLLVL.

The rearrangement links TRBV7-6 to TRBJ2-7; 8 positions agree with TRBD2. The CDR3 consists of 14 residues. Per the germline V gene, CDR1 is SGHVS and CDR2 is FNYEAQ. J was trimmed by 2 bases and V by 1 base; bases with no gene match: 1. CDR3 region: CASSLVGRAYEQYF. CDR3 DNA: TGTGCCAGCAGCTTAGTCGGGAGGGCCTACGAGCAGTACTTC.